This TCR beta chain was profiled in a study of control samples from healthy donors and cancer patients. Assay: immunoSEQ multiplex PCR; the TCRdb copy retains only in-frame clones and omits some. The sample has approximately 110,000 clones, about 89% seen once; the top ten hold almost 8%. Germline V CDR1 and CDR2: SEHNR, FQNEAQ (reference sequence). This CDR3 is built from 12 residues. Trimming removed 5 bases at V and 3 bases at J, with 7 bases between. Input material: blood. This rearrangement joins TRBV7-9 to TRBJ1-1; D gene ambiguous. This TCR was sampled from a woman younger than 30 in good health. CDR3 bases: TGTGCCAGCAGCCGCGGTTACACTGAAGCTTTCTTT. Protein product: CASSRGYTEAFF.